This T cell receptor beta chain was sequenced during a study of blood T cell repertoires in COVID-19. About the research overall: The United States, Italy and Spain were the sources of the acute and convalescent COVID-19 samples. The analysed material was cDNA or gDNA that came from T cells, B-cell-depleted T cells, or PBMCs.

V was clipped by 3 bases and J by 11 bases; unmatched bases: 8. Germline lookup yields CDR1 DFQATT and CDR2 SNEGSKA (reference sequence). This CDR3 comprises 13 residues. Profiling relied on immunoSEQ multiplex PCR, and the TCRdb table lists in-frame clones only, not all of them. The data hold approximately 500,000 clones, with around 87% observed a single time. Allocation to cohorts depended on clinical history reported by the participants. Before being deemed recovered, Cohort 3 donors had two negative PCRs, clearance, or symptom resolution. The sequence derives from a woman aged 40 to 50 who had recovered from COVID-19. The sequenced material came from PBMCs or T cells enriched from blood (not recorded which). The J gene is TRBJ2-1, the V gene TRBV20-1; 9 nucleotides line up with TRBD2. The CDR3 here is CSASSAGGPQQFF. DNA of the CDR3: TGCAGTGCTAGTTCTGCGGGAGGGCCCCAGCAGTTCTTC.